These 6 T cell receptor beta chains were sequenced from one sample in a study of blood T cell repertoires in COVID-19. Profiling relied on immunoSEQ multiplex PCR, and the TCRdb table lists in-frame clones only, not all of them. The sample comprises 200,000 to 300,000 clones, about 89% of which are singletons, and roughly 1.6% rests with the top ten. Source material: peripheral blood. The receptors originated from a woman aged 40 to 50 who had recovered from COVID-19.

V gene TRBV10-3 combines with J gene TRBJ2-4, with 13 bases identical to TRBD2. The junction had 0 bases not matched to a gene; V was cut back by 0 bases and J by 10 bases. Germline CDR1 is ENHRY and CDR2 is SYGVKD. This CDR3 spans 14 amino acids. CDR3 protein: CAISESGLAGIQYF. Written as DNA, the CDR3 is TGTGCCATCAGTGAGTCGGGACTAGCGGGGATTCAGTACTTC.

This chain uses TRBV4-3 with TRBJ1-2, with D perhaps matching TRBD1 (6 bases). The germline V gene has CDR1 LGHNA and CDR2 YSLEER. V lost 3 bases and J 4 bases, leaving 9 bases between the germline ends. The CDR3 is 13 residues long. CDR3 in DNA: TGCGCCAGCAGCCAGGGGGCTGGCTATGGCTACACCTTC. This encodes CASSQGAGYGYTF.

This chain connects TRBV19 to TRBJ1-2; D is uncertain. V was shortened by 2 bases and J by 4 bases, with 17 bases between the two germline ends. Germline loops: CDR1 LNHDA, CDR2 SQIVND (reference sequence). The CDR3 consists of 16 residues. The CDR3 loop is CASSISRNRGGYGYTF. CDR3 coding DNA: TGTGCCAGTAGTATATCTAGGAACCGAGGAGGCTATGGCTACACCTTC.

This rearrangement joins TRBV6-6 to TRBJ1-1, with 7 bases that match TRBD1. V lost 5 bases to trimming and J lost 4 bases; unmatched junction nucleotides: 10. The CDR3 has 15 residues. Germline-derived CDR1 and CDR2 are MNHNY and SVGAGI (reference sequence). Here the CDR3 DNA reads TGTGCCAGCAGTCTTCCTCGACAGGGCGGCACTGAAGCTTTCTTT. Protein sequence: CASSLPRQGGTEAFF.

This clone was counted a single time. This sequence joins TRBV2 and TRBJ1-2; TRBD1 matches 7 bases. The length of the CDR3 is 15 residues. V lost 4 bases and J lost 5; bases outside the gene matches: 10. Germline V gene sequence: CDR1 SNHLY, CDR2 FYNNEI. The CDR3 DNA sequence: TGTGCCAGCAGTGCCGGTAGGGGGCGCGAATATGGCTACACCTTC. Translation gives CASSAGRGREYGYTF.

The CDR3 protein is CASSLRRYGVEGAEAFF. CDR3 bases: TGTGCCAGCAGCTTAAGGCGTTACGGGGTAGAAGGTGCTGAAGCTTTCTTT. This chain joins TRBV7-9 and TRBJ1-1; D ambiguous. V was trimmed by 2 bases and J by 6 bases, leaving 22 bases between them. This CDR3 is built from 17 residues. The germline gives CDR1 SEHNR, CDR2 FQNEAQ (reference sequence).